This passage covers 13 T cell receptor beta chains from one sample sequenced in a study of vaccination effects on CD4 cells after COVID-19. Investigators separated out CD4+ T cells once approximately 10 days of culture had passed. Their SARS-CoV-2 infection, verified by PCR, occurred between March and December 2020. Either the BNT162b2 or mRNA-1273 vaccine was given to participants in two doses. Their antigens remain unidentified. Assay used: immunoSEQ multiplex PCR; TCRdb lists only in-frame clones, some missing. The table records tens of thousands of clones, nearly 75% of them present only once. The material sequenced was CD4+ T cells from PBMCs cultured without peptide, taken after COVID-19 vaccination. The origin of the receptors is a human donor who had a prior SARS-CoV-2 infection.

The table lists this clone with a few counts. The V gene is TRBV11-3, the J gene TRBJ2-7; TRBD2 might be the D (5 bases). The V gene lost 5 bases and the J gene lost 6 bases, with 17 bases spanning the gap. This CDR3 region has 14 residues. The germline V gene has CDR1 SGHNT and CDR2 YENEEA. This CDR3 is CASSESPTRGEQYF. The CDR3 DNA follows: TGTGCCAGCAGCGAGAGCCCGACTCGGGGCGAGCAGTACTTC.

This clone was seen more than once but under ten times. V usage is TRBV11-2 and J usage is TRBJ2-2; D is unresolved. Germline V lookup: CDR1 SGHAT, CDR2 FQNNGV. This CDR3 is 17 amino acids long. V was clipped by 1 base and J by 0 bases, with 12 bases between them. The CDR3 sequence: CASSLGDWRPNTGELFF. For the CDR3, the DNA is TGTGCCAGCAGCTTAGGAGACTGGCGTCCGAACACCGGGGAGCTGTTTTTT.

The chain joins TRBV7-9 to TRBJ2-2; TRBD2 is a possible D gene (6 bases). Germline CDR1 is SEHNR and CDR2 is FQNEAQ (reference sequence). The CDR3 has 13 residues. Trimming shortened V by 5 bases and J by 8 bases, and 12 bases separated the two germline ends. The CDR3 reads CASSLPGLGELFF. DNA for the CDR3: TGTGCCAGCAGCCTCCCGGGACTGGGGGAGCTGTTTTTT.

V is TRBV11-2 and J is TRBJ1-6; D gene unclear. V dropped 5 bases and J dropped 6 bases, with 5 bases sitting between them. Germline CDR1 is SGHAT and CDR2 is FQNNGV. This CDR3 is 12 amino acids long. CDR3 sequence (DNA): TGTGCCAGCAGCGTACTTAATTCACCCCTCCACTTT. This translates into CASSVLNSPLHF. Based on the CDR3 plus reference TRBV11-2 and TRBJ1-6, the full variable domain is EAGVAQSPRYKIIEKRQSVAFWCNPISGHATLYWYQQILGQGPKLLIQFQNNGVVDDSQLPKDRFSAERLKGVDSTLKIQPAKLEDSAVYLCASSVLNSPLHFGNGTRLTVT.

This chain's CDR3 is CASSLMGLKITEAFF. The DNA for the CDR3 is TGTGCCAGCAGCTTAATGGGGTTGAAAATAACTGAAGCTTTCTTT. The J gene is TRBJ1-1, the V gene TRBV7-2; no reliable D call. CDR3 size: 15 residues. V was pared by 2 bases and J by 5 bases, with 15 bases between. The germline V gene encodes CDR1 SGHTA and CDR2 FQGNSA.

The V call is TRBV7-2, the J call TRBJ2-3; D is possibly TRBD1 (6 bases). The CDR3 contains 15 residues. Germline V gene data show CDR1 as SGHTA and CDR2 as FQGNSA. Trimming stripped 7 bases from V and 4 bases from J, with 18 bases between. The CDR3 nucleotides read TGTGCCAGCAACCTGATGTGGGGGCCATCAGATACGCAGTATTTT. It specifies CASNLMWGPSDTQYF.

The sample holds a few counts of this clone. CDR3 in DNA: TGTGCCAGCAGCAAAGATGGACTAGCTGTCAGCTCCTACAATGAGCAGTTCTTC. This codes for CASSKDGLAVSSYNEQFF. V is TRBV21-1 and J is TRBJ2-1; the table calls TRBD2, which could not be checked here. TRBV21-1 is reported as a pseudogene. CDR3 length: 18 residues.

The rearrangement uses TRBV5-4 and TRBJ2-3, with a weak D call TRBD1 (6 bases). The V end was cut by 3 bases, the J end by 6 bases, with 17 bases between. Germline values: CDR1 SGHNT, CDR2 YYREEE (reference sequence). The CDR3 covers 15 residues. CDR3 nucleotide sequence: TGTGCCAGCAGCTACGCCGGGACATTTTTGGATACGCAGTATTTT. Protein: CASSYAGTFLDTQYF.

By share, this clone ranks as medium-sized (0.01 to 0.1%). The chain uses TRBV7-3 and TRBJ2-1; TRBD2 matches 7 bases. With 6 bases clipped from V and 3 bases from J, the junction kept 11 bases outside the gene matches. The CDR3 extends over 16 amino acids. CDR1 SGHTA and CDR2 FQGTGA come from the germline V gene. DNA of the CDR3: TGTGCCAGCAGTCGCGGACTAGACTGGGGCTACAATGAGCAGTTCTTC. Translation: CASSRGLDWGYNEQFF. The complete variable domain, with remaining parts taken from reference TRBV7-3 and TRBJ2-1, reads GAGVSQTPSNKVTEKGKYVELRCDPISGHTALYWYRQSLGQGPEFLIYFQGTGAADDSGLPNDRFFAVRPEGSVSTLKIQRTERGDSAVYLCASSRGLDWGYNEQFFGPGTRLTVL.

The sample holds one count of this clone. The CDR3 sequence is CASSLLQGAYNEQFF. In DNA, the CDR3 is TGCGCCAGCAGCTTGTTACAGGGGGCCTACAATGAGCAGTTCTTC. The chain couples TRBV5-1 to TRBJ2-1, with 8 bases that match TRBD1. V gave up 1 base and J gave up 2 bases; unmatched junction bases: 2. The CDR3 sequence is 15 residues long. Germline loops: CDR1 SGHRS, CDR2 YFSETQ.

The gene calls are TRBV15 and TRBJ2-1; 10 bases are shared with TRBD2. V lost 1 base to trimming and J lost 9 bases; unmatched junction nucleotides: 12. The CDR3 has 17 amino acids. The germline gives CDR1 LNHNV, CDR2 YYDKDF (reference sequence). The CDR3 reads CATSRALGLAGAGEQFF. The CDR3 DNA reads TGTGCCACCAGCAGAGCTCTGGGGCTAGCGGGAGCCGGTGAGCAGTTCTTC.

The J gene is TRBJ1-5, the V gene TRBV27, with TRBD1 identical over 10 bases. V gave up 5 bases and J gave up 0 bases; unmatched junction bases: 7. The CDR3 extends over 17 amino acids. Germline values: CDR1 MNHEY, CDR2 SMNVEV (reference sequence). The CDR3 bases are TGTGCCAGCAGTCCCGGGACAGGGGCTTTTAGCAATCAGCCCCAGCATTTT. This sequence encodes CASSPGTGAFSNQPQHF.

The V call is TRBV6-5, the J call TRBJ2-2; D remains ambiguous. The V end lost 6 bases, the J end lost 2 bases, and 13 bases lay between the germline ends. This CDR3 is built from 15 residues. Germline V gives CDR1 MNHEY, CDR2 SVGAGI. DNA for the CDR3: TGTGCCAGCAGACCCGACGGAACAAACACCGGGGAGCTGTTTTTT. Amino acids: CASRPDGTNTGELFF.